A selection of T cell receptor beta chains follows, all from one sample in a study of vaccination and CD4 T cells after COVID-19. A single record per CDR3 protein comes from TCRdb applying MiXCR to the PCR reads. The repertoire has roughly 15,000 distinct CDR3 sequences, roughly 50% of them found once; the top ten carry roughly 7.9%. The antigens for these receptors are not known. Sequenced material: CD4+ T cells from blood, cultured in vitro. The source of these receptors is a human donor who had recovered from COVID-19. Each CDR3 is given with its conserved first and last residue. D genes are given only for firm matches. Size tells how often a clone was seen (once, few, many) or the class of an expanded clone, and some rows leave it out.

len: 16
v_gene: TRBV7-3
d_gene: TRBD1
j_gene: TRBJ1-2
abundance: few
CDR3nt: TGTGCCAGCAGCCCCCGAGGGGGGACAGAGACCTATGGCTACACCTTC
CDR3aa: CASSPRGGTETYGYTF

len: 16
v_gene: TRBV11-3
d_gene: -
j_gene: TRBJ2-5
abundance: -
CDR3nt: TGTGCCAGCAGCTCCGACACAATAGGGGGATCCGAGACCCAGTACTTC
CDR3aa: CASSSDTIGGSETQYF

len: 11
v_gene: TRBV20-1
d_gene: -
j_gene: TRBJ2-3
abundance: large
CDR3nt: TGCAGTGCTGGTAAATCGGATACGCAGTATTTT
CDR3aa: CSAGKSDTQYF

len: 13
v_gene: TRBV21-1
d_gene: -
j_gene: TRBJ2-2
abundance: -
CDR3nt: TGTGCCAGATATAGGACGAACACCGGGGAGCTGTTTTTT
CDR3aa: CARYRTNTGELFF

len: 13
v_gene: TRBV24-1
d_gene: -
j_gene: TRBJ1-2
abundance: -
CDR3nt: TGTGCCACCAGTGACTCCCCCAGCTATGGCTACACCTTC
CDR3aa: CATSDSPSYGYTF

len: 16
v_gene: TRBV20-1
d_gene: -
j_gene: TRBJ2-6
abundance: -
CDR3nt: TGCAGTGCTCTACAGGGTAGGAGCTCTGGGGCCAACGTCCTGACTTTC
CDR3aa: CSALQGRSSGANVLTF

len: 11
v_gene: TRBV2
d_gene: -
j_gene: TRBJ1-1
abundance: -
CDR3nt: TGTGCCAGCAGGAAATACACTGAAGCTTTCTTT
CDR3aa: CASRKYTEAFF

len: 15
v_gene: TRBV6-1
d_gene: -
j_gene: TRBJ2-3
abundance: -
CDR3nt: TGTGCCAGCAAAGCGCGACCCCAGAGCACAGATACGCAGTATTTT
CDR3aa: CASKARPQSTDTQYF

len: 13
v_gene: TRBV6-5
d_gene: -
j_gene: TRBJ1-1
abundance: few
CDR3nt: TGTGCCAGCAGTTACACCCACGGGGCGGAAGCTTTCTTT
CDR3aa: CASSYTHGAEAFF

len: 14
v_gene: TRBV27
d_gene: -
j_gene: TRBJ1-2
abundance: few
CDR3nt: TGTGCCAGCAGTTTACGACGGACTAACTATGGCTACACCTTC
CDR3aa: CASSLRRTNYGYTF

len: 16
v_gene: TRBV14
d_gene: -
j_gene: TRBJ1-1
abundance: few
CDR3nt: TGTGCCAGCAGCCAAGGGGATAGGGGAAGAGGCACTGAAGCTTTCTTT
CDR3aa: CASSQGDRGRGTEAFF

len: 14
v_gene: TRBV6-1
d_gene: -
j_gene: TRBJ1-5
abundance: -
CDR3nt: TGTGCCAGCGCCCAACTTTATAGCAATCAGCCCCAGCATTTT
CDR3aa: CASAQLYSNQPQHF

len: 17
v_gene: TRBV15
d_gene: -
j_gene: TRBJ2-4
abundance: -
CDR3nt: TGTGCCACCAGCAGAGATTGGCAGGGGCTAGCCAAAAACATTCAGTACTTC
CDR3aa: CATSRDWQGLAKNIQYF

len: 18
v_gene: TRBV6-1
d_gene: -
j_gene: TRBJ2-1
abundance: -
CDR3nt: TGTGCCAGCAGCCTGTTAGGGCCCGGGGACACCCCCTCAAATGAGCAGTTCTTC
CDR3aa: CASSLLGPGDTPSNEQFF

len: 15
v_gene: TRBV6-5
d_gene: -
j_gene: TRBJ1-3
abundance: -
CDR3nt: TGTGCCAGCAGTTACAGCGGCCCCACTGGAAACACCATATATTTT
CDR3aa: CASSYSGPTGNTIYF

len: 12
v_gene: TRBV30
d_gene: -
j_gene: TRBJ2-1
abundance: -
CDR3nt: TGTGCCTGGAGTACCTACTTGGGGGAGCAGTTCTTC
CDR3aa: CAWSTYLGEQFF

len: 13
v_gene: TRBV24-1
d_gene: -
j_gene: TRBJ1-5
abundance: few
CDR3nt: TGTGCCACCAGCAGGGGTTGGGGTCAGCCCCAGCATTTT
CDR3aa: CATSRGWGQPQHF

len: 15
v_gene: TRBV9
d_gene: TRBD1
j_gene: TRBJ2-5
abundance: -
CDR3nt: TGTGCCAGCAGCGTTGCAGGGGGCGGGCTGGAGACCCAGTACTTC
CDR3aa: CASSVAGGGLETQYF

len: 14
v_gene: TRBV19
d_gene: -
j_gene: TRBJ2-1
abundance: -
CDR3nt: TGTGCCAGTGGAGGTAGCCCTCGCCCGGAGGAGCAGTTCTTC
CDR3aa: CASGGSPRPEEQFF

len: 12
v_gene: TRBV6-1
d_gene: -
j_gene: TRBJ2-7
abundance: -
CDR3nt: TGTGCCAGCACCCCGAGTAGGAACGAGCAGTACTTC
CDR3aa: CASTPSRNEQYF

len: 14
v_gene: TRBV25-1
d_gene: -
j_gene: TRBJ1-2
abundance: -
CDR3nt: TGTGCCAGCAGTGAGGGAGGTCAGAACTATGGCTACACCTTC
CDR3aa: CASSEGGQNYGYTF

len: 15
v_gene: TRBV27
d_gene: -
j_gene: TRBJ2-1
abundance: -
CDR3nt: TGTGCCAGCACTCCAGGGGATCGGGGATGGGGTGAGCAGTTCTTC
CDR3aa: CASTPGDRGWGEQFF

len: 12
v_gene: TRBV7-9
d_gene: -
j_gene: TRBJ1-5
abundance: -
CDR3nt: TGTGCCAGCAGCTTAGTGGGGGAGCCCCAGCATTTT
CDR3aa: CASSLVGEPQHF

len: 17
v_gene: TRBV30
d_gene: TRBD2
j_gene: TRBJ2-3
abundance: -
CDR3nt: TGTGCCTGGAGTGTTAGCGGGAGGGTCCCTAGCACAGATACGCAGTATTTT
CDR3aa: CAWSVSGRVPSTDTQYF

len: 14
v_gene: TRBV5-4
d_gene: -
j_gene: TRBJ1-2
abundance: -
CDR3nt: TGTGCCAGCAGCGTTCAGGGTGCCAACTATGGCTACACCTTC
CDR3aa: CASSVQGANYGYTF

len: 12
v_gene: TRBV6-2/TRBV6-3
d_gene: -
j_gene: TRBJ2-3
abundance: once
CDR3nt: TGTGCCAGCAGTCAATCGGCAGATACGCAGTATTTT
CDR3aa: CASSQSADTQYF

len: 13
v_gene: TRBV20-1
d_gene: -
j_gene: TRBJ1-6
abundance: -
CDR3nt: TGCAGTGCGACCGGGATCAGGAGTTCACCCCTCCACTTT
CDR3aa: CSATGIRSSPLHF

len: 14
v_gene: TRBV5-1
d_gene: TRBD2
j_gene: TRBJ2-1
abundance: -
CDR3nt: TGCGCCAGCAGCTTTGCCGGGACTAGCGGGATGCAGTTCTTC
CDR3aa: CASSFAGTSGMQFF

len: 14
v_gene: TRBV20-1
d_gene: -
j_gene: TRBJ2-3
abundance: -
CDR3nt: TGCAGTGCTAGAGCTACAGGGCTCACAGATACGCAGTATTTT
CDR3aa: CSARATGLTDTQYF

len: 17
v_gene: TRBV19
d_gene: TRBD1
j_gene: TRBJ1-5
abundance: -
CDR3nt: TGTGCCAGTAGTATAGGGTACAGGGGGCGCCGGGGTCAGCCCCAGCATTTT
CDR3aa: CASSIGYRGRRGQPQHF

len: 16
v_gene: TRBV28
d_gene: -
j_gene: TRBJ1-6
abundance: -
CDR3nt: TGTGCCAGCAGTCCCACATGGGCCCTCCCGGGGTCACCCCTCCACTTT
CDR3aa: CASSPTWALPGSPLHF

len: 15
v_gene: TRBV15
d_gene: TRBD2
j_gene: TRBJ2-1
abundance: few
CDR3nt: TGTGCCACCAGCAGAGCTAGCGGGGTAAACAATGAGCAGTTCTTC
CDR3aa: CATSRASGVNNEQFF

len: 14
v_gene: TRBV14
d_gene: -
j_gene: TRBJ2-5
abundance: -
CDR3nt: TGTGCCAGCAGCCAGAACGATCCCAGGGAGACCCAGTACTTC
CDR3aa: CASSQNDPRETQYF

len: 14
v_gene: TRBV3-1
d_gene: -
j_gene: TRBJ1-1
abundance: -
CDR3nt: TGTGCCAGCAGCCAAGGGGGCACCCCAACTGAAGCTTTCTTT
CDR3aa: CASSQGGTPTEAFF

len: 15
v_gene: TRBV5-1
d_gene: -
j_gene: TRBJ1-2
abundance: -
CDR3nt: TGCGCCAGCAGCTTGTCGACGGGGGCGGACTATGGCTACACCTTC
CDR3aa: CASSLSTGADYGYTF

len: 14
v_gene: TRBV6-1
d_gene: -
j_gene: TRBJ2-3
abundance: -
CDR3nt: TGTGCCAGCAAGGGGCTAGCGACGGGAGATACGCAGTATTTT
CDR3aa: CASKGLATGDTQYF

len: 12
v_gene: TRBV7-2
d_gene: -
j_gene: TRBJ2-1
abundance: few
CDR3nt: TGTGCCAGCAGCTTAGCGGGGGTAGAGCAGTTCTTC
CDR3aa: CASSLAGVEQFF

len: 13
v_gene: TRBV24-1
d_gene: -
j_gene: TRBJ2-2
abundance: few
CDR3nt: TGTGCCACCAGTGACCGAGTAACCGGGGAGCTGTTTTTT
CDR3aa: CATSDRVTGELFF

len: 15
v_gene: TRBV6-2/TRBV6-3
d_gene: -
j_gene: TRBJ1-5
abundance: few
CDR3nt: TGTGCCAGCAGCCCCGCGGGGGACCCCCCGGAGCCCCAGCATTTT
CDR3aa: CASSPAGDPPEPQHF

len: 15
v_gene: TRBV2
d_gene: -
j_gene: TRBJ2-1
abundance: -
CDR3nt: TGTGCCAGCAGGTGGGTGGGCCCTACTAACAATGAGCAGTTCTTC
CDR3aa: CASRWVGPTNNEQFF

len: 14
v_gene: TRBV27
d_gene: -
j_gene: TRBJ1-1
abundance: few
CDR3nt: TGTGCCAGCAGTTTTCTTGGGGGACGAACTGAAGCTTTCTTT
CDR3aa: CASSFLGGRTEAFF

len: 14
v_gene: TRBV20-1
d_gene: TRBD2
j_gene: TRBJ2-2
abundance: -
CDR3nt: TGCAGTGCTAGCAGCGGGGTTAACACCGGGGAGCTGTTTTTT
CDR3aa: CSASSGVNTGELFF

len: 15
v_gene: TRBV20-1
d_gene: -
j_gene: TRBJ2-3
abundance: -
CDR3nt: TGCAGTGCTAGAGATAGGACGGGGCAGACAGATACGCAGTATTTT
CDR3aa: CSARDRTGQTDTQYF